The clone carrying this TCR beta chain was counted a few times. The data stem from a study of blood T cell repertoires in COVID-19. TCRdb's copy holds only in-frame clones and misses some; the assay was immunoSEQ multiplex PCR. The sample includes approximately 300,000 clones, around 85% of them seen just once. The CDR3 sequence is 15 residues long. The V and J ends lost 2 bases and 9 bases respectively, with 14 bases between them. Per germline, CDR1 MNHEY and CDR2 SVGEGT. This rearrangement joins TRBV6-2 or TRBV6-3 to TRBJ1-6; possibly TRBD1 for D (6 bases). What was sequenced was PBMCs or T cells enriched from blood (not recorded which). The TCR was taken from a young woman who had been exposed to COVID-19. The CDR3 protein is CASSYGDTVGSPLHF. The CDR3 nucleotides read TGTGCCAGCAGTTACGGGGACACGGTGGGTTCACCCCTCCACTTT.